This TCR beta chain was sequenced for a study of CD8 T cells in ankylosing spondylitis. Whole-study results and caveats: Seemingly characteristic of ankylosing spondylitis blood was a TCR beta motif consisting of eight highly homologous variants.

By quantitative 5'-RACE with molecular barcodes, the TCR beta libraries were made. TCRdb passed the 5' RACE reads through MiXCR, listing each CDR3 protein once. The sample shows some 95,000 distinct CDR3 sequences, around 10% of them seen only once. This clonotype was seen at least ten times. Its antigen is undetermined. This TCR was sampled from a male donor with ankylosing spondylitis or in good health (not recorded which). Specimen: blood, either unsorted or a sorted T cell fraction (not recorded which).

The CDR3 region is CASILTPDRDNQPQHF. In nucleotides, the CDR3 is TGCGCCAGCATACTCACTCCGGACAGGGACAATCAGCCCCAGCATTTT. V usage is TRBV10-1 and J usage is TRBJ1-5; 8 positions match TRBD1. This CDR3 is 16 amino acids long. Per the germline V gene, CDR1 is WNHNN and CDR2 is SYGVQD (reference sequence). J lost 3 bases, V lost 7 bases, and 11 bases had no gene match.